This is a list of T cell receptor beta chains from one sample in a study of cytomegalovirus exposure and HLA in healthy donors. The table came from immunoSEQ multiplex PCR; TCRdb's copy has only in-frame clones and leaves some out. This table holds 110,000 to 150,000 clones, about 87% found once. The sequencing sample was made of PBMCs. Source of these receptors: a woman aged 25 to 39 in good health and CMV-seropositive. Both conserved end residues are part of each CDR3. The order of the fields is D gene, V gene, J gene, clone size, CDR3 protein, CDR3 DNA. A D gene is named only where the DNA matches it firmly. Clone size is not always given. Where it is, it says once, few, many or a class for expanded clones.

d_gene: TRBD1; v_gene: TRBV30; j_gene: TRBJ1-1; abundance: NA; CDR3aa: CAWSRGQGARWRPSSAEAFF; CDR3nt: TGTGCCTGGAGTCGGGGGCAGGGGGCGAGGTGGCGACCATCGTCGGCTGAAGCTTTCTTT
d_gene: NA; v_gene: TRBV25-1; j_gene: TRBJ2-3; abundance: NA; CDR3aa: CASSESWGRSGTDTQYF; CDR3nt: TGTGCCAGCAGTGAATCCTGGGGGAGGTCCGGCACAGATACGCAGTATTTT
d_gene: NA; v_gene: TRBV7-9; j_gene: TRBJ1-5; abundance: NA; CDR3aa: CASSPSSNQPQHF; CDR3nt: TGTGCCAGCAGCCCCTCTTCCAATCAGCCCCAGCATTTT
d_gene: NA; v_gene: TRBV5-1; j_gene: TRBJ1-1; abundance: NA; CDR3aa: CASSLGGLGTEAFF; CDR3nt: TGCGCCAGCAGCTTGGGGGGGCTGGGCACTGAAGCTTTCTTT
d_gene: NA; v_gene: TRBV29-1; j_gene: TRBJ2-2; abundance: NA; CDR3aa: CSVNLGGELFF; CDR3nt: TGCAGCGTTAATCTAGGCGGGGAGCTGTTTTTT
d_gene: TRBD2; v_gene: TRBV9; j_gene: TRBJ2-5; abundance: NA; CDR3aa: CASSVAAGVSETQYF; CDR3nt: TGTGCCAGCAGCGTAGCAGCGGGAGTGAGTGAGACCCAGTACTTC
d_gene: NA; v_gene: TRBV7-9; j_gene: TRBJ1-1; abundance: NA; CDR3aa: CASSLSLGNTEAFF; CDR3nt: TGTGCCAGCAGCCTAAGTCTCGGGAACACTGAAGCTTTCTTT
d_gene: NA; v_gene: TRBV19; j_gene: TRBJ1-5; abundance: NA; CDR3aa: CASSEYRDPNQPQHF; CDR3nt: TGTGCCAGTAGTGAGTACAGGGACCCCAATCAGCCCCAGCATTTT
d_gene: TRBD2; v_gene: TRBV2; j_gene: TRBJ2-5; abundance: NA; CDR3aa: CASKFNSFGGQETQYF; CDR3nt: TGTGCCAGCAAATTCAATAGTTTCGGGGGGCAAGAGACCCAGTACTTC
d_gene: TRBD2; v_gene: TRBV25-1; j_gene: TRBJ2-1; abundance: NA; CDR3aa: CASSEVLAGVIGEQFF; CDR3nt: TGTGCCAGCAGTGAGGTTCTAGCGGGAGTAATCGGTGAGCAGTTCTTC
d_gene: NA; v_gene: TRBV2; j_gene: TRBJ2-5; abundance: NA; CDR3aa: CASSEDSQETQYF; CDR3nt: TGTGCCAGCAGTGAAGACAGTCAAGAGACCCAGTACTTC
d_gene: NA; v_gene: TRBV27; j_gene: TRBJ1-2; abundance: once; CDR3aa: CASSFGPSYGYTF; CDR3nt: TGTGCCAGCAGTTTCGGTCCCTCGTATGGCTACACCTTC
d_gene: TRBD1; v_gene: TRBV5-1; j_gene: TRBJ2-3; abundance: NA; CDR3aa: CASSLGQGPDTQYF; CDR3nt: TGCGCCAGCAGCCTAGGACAGGGGCCAGATACGCAGTATTTT
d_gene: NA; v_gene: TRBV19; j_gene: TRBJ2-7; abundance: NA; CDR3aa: CASSMAAVSYEQYF; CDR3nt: TGTGCCAGTAGTATGGCCGCAGTCTCCTACGAGCAGTACTTC
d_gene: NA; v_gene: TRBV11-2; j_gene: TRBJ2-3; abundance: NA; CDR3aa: CASSLQLSTDTQYF; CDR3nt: TGTGCCAGCAGCTTACAACTTAGCACAGATACGCAGTATTTT
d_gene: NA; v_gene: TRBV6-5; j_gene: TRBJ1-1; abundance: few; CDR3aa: CASSYSFNREAFF; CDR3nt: TGTGCCAGCAGTTACTCGTTCAACAGAGAAGCTTTCTTT
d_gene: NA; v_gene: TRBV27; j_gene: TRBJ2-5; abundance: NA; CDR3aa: CASSTVRGEFPLAPQYF; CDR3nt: TGTGCCAGCAGCACTGTCAGGGGGGAGTTTCCCCTTGCGCCCCAGTACTTC
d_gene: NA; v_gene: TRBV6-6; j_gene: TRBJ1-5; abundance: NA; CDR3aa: CASSATVEGNQPQHF; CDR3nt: TGTGCCAGCAGCGCTACCGTTGAAGGCAATCAGCCCCAGCATTTT
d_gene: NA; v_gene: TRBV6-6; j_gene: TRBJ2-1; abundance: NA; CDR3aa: CASSSSAGTAYNEQFF; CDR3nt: NA
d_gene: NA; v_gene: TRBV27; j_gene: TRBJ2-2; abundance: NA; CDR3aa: CASSLRENYYTGELFF; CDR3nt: TGTGCCAGCAGTCTGCGAGAAAACTATTACACCGGGGAGCTGTTTTTT
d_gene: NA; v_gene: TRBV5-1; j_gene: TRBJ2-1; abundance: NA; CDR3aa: CASSLGGGDSYNEQFF; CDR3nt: TGCGCCAGCAGCTTGGGCGGCGGGGACTCCTACAATGAGCAGTTCTTC
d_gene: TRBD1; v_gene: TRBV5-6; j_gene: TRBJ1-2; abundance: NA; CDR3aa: CASSLLGQGALNYGYTF; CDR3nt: TGTGCCAGCAGCCTCCTAGGACAGGGGGCTTTAAACTATGGCTACACCTTC
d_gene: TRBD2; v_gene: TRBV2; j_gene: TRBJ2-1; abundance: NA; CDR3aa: CASSEVGGDSYNEQFF; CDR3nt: TGTGCCAGCAGTGAAGTCGGGGGGGACTCCTACAATGAGCAGTTCTTC
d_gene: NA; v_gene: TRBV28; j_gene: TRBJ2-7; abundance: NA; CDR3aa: CASSSHGGRSDEQYF; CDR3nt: TGTGCCAGCAGTTCCCACGGGGGTAGGAGTGACGAGCAGTACTTC
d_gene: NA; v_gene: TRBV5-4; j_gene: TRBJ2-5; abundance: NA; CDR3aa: CASSADRQETQYF; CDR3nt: TGTGCCAGCAGCGCCGACAGACAAGAGACCCAGTACTTC
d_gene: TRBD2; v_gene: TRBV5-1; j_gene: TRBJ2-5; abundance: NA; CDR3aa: CASSFPGLGETQYF; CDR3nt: TGCGCCAGCAGCTTCCCAGGACTAGGAGAGACCCAGTACTTC
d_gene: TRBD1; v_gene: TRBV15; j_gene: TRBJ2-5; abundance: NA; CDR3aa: CATSRDQGEETQYF; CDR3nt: TGTGCCACCAGCAGAGATCAGGGGGAAGAGACCCAGTACTTC
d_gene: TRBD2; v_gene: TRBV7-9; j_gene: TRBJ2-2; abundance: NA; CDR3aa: CATRTSRNPGELFF; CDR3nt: TGTGCCACCAGGACTAGTCGAAATCCCGGGGAGCTGTTTTTT
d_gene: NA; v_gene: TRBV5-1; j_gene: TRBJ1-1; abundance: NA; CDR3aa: CASSSRVGLEAFF; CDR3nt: TGCGCCAGCAGCTCCAGGGTTGGTCTTGAAGCTTTCTTT
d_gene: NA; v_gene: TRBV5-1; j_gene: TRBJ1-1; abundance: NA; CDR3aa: CASSFDSNTEAFF; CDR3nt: TGCGCCAGCAGCTTCGACAGCAACACTGAAGCTTTCTTT